This is a list of T cell receptor beta chains from one sample in a study of blood T cell repertoires in COVID-19. Clones were read by immunoSEQ multiplex PCR, and TCRdb kept only the in-frame ones, dropping some. The repertoire holds 100,000 to 150,000 clones, with over 75% as singletons. What was sequenced was peripheral blood. Every receptor here comes from a woman of 80 years or more with acute or convalescent COVID-19. The CDR3 runs from the conserved cysteine through the conserved F or W. The D gene is left open where the match is weak.

J | D | V | CDR3 | DNA
TRBJ1-6 | . | TRBV11-1 | CASSLSSQGTGSPLHF | TGTGCCAGCAGCTTGTCCTCGCAGGGCACTGGTTCACCCCTCCACTTT
TRBJ1-4 | . | TRBV19 | CASMMVGHPNEKLFF | TGTGCCAGTATGATGGTAGGACACCCTAATGAAAAACTGTTTTTT
TRBJ1-1 | . | TRBV3-1/TRBV3-2 | CASSQYSTAAFF | TGTGCCAGCAGCCAATACTCTACTGCAGCTTTCTTT
TRBJ1-3 | . | TRBV4-1 | CASSQEESGNTIYF | TGCGCCAGCAGCCAAGAAGAGTCTGGAAACACCATATATTTT
TRBJ1-2 | . | TRBV28 | CASRLPSGDYGYTF | TGTGCCAGCCGGTTACCCTCAGGGGACTATGGCTACACCTTC
TRBJ1-1 | . | TRBV4-1 | CASSRQTGLNTEAFF | TGCGCCAGCAGCCGTCAAACAGGATTGAACACTGAAGCTTTCTTT
TRBJ2-1 | . | TRBV7-7 | CASSSARGHNEQFF | TGTGCTAGCAGCTCCGCGCGGGGCCACAATGAGCAGTTCTTC
TRBJ1-4 | TRBD1 | TRBV9 | CASSPDRAATNEKLFF | TGTGCCAGCAGTCCCGACAGGGCTGCAACTAATGAAAAACTGTTTTTT
TRBJ1-1 | . | TRBV4-1 | CASSQDRGPEPFF | TGCGCCAGCAGCCAAGATCGAGGGCCTGAACCTTTCTTT
TRBJ1-4 | TRBD1 | TRBV5-1 | CASSVYRGVDEKLFF | TGCGCCAGCAGCGTTTACAGGGGGGTTGATGAAAAACTGTTTTTT